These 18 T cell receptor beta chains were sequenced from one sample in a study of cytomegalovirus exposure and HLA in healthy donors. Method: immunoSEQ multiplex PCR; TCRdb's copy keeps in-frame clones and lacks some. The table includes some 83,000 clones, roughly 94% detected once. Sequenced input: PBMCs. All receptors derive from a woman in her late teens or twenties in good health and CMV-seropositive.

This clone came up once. In nucleotides, the CDR3 is TGTGCCACCTCCGATGGTGTTAGCAATGAGCAGTTCTTC. Protein product: CATSDGVSNEQFF. The chain has TRBV15 and TRBJ2-1; D ambiguous. Trimming stripped 8 bases from V and 6 bases from J, with 14 bases between. Germline assignment: CDR1 LNHNV and CDR2 YYDKDF (reference sequence). CDR3 length equals 13 residues.

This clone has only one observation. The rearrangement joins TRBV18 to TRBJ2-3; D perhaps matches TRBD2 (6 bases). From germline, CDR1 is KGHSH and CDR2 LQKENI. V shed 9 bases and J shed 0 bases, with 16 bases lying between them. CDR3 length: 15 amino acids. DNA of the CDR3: TGTGCCAGTCTCCCGGGGCGGGGAAGCACAGATACGCAGTATTTT. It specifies CASLPGRGSTDTQYF.

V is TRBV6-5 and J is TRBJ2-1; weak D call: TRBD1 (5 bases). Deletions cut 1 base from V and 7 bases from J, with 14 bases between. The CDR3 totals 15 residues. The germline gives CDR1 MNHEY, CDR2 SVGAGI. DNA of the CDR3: TGTGCCAGCAGTTACTTTGGGGCCAGCTTGAATGAGCAGTTCTTC. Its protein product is CASSYFGASLNEQFF.

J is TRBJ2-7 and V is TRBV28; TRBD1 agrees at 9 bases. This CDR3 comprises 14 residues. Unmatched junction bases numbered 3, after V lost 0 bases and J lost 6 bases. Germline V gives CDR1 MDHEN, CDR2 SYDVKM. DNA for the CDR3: TGTGCCAGCAGTTTATGGTCGGACAGGGGCGAGCAGTACTTC. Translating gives CASSLWSDRGEQYF.

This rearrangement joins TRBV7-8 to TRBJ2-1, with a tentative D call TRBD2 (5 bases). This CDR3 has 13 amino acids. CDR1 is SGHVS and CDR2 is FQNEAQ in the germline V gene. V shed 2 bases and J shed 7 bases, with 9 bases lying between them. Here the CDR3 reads CASSLSEGNEQFF. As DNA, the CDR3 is TGTGCCAGCAGCTTAAGCGAGGGAAATGAGCAGTTCTTC. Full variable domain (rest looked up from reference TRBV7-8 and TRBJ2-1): GAGVSQSPRYKVAKRGQDVALRCDPISGHVSLFWYQQALGQGPEFLTYFQNEAQLDKSGLPSDRFFAERPEGSVSTLKIQRTQQEDSAVYLCASSLSEGNEQFFGPGTRLTVL.

CDR3 nucleotides: TGCGCCAGCAGCTTGAGGGCAGGGGGTTGGGAGCAGTACTTC. Protein sequence: CASSLRAGGWEQYF. The gene calls are TRBV5-1 and TRBJ2-7; 7 nucleotides line up with TRBD1. CDR1 is SGHRS and CDR2 is YFSETQ in the germline V gene. The CDR3 is made up of 14 amino acids. V shed 1 base, J shed 7 bases, and the junction held 8 bases outside the gene matches. Filled out from reference TRBV5-1 and TRBJ2-7, the complete variable domain reads KAGVTQTPRYLIKTRGQQVTLSCSPISGHRSVSWYQQTPGQGLQFLFEYFSETQRNKGNFPGRFSGRQFSNSRSEMNVSTLELGDSALYLCASSLRAGGWEQYFGPGTRLTVT.

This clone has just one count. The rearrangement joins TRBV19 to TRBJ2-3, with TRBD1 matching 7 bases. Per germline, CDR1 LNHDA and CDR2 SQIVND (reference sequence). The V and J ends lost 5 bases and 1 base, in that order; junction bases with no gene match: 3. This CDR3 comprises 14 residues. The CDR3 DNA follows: TGTGCCAGTAGTCAAGGACAGGGCACAGATACGCAGTATTTT. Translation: CASSQGQGTDTQYF.

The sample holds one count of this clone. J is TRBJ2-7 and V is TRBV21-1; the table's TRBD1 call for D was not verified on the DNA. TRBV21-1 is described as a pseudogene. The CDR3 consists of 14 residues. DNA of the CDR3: TGTGCCAGCAGCGACTCTAAGACAGGGGAACGGGAGTACTTC. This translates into CASSDSKTGEREYF.

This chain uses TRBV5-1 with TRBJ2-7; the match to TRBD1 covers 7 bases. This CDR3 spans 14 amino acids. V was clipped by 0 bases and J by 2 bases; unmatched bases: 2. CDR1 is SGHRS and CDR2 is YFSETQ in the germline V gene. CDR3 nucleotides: TGCGCCAGCAGCTTGGGACAGGGCCCCTACGAGCAGTACTTC. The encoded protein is CASSLGQGPYEQYF.

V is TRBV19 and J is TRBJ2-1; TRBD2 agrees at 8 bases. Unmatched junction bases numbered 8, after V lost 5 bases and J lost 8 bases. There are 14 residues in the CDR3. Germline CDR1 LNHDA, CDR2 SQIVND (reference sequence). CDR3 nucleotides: TGTGCCAGTAGTGTACTCGGGACTAGGGATGAGCAGTTCTTC. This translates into CASSVLGTRDEQFF.

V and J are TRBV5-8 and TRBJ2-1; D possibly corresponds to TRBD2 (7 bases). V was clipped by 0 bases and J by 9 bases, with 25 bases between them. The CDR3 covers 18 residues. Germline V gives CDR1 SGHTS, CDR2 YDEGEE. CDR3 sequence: CASSLVWQSGGRGGEQFF. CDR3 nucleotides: TGTGCCAGCAGCTTGGTTTGGCAGTCGGGGGGCCGGGGAGGTGAGCAGTTCTTC.

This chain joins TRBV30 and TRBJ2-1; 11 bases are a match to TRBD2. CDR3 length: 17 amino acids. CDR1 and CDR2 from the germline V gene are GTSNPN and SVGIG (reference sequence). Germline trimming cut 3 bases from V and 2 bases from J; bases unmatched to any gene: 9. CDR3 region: CAWSSTLAGGPYNEQFF. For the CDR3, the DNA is TGTGCCTGGAGCAGCACTCTAGCGGGGGGACCCTACAATGAGCAGTTCTTC. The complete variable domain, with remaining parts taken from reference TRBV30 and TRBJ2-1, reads SQTIHQWPATLVQPVGSPLSLECTVEGTSNPNLYWYRQAAGRGLQLLFYSVGIGQISSEVPQNLSASRPQDRQFILSSKKLLLSDSGFYLCAWSSTLAGGPYNEQFFGPGTRLTVL.

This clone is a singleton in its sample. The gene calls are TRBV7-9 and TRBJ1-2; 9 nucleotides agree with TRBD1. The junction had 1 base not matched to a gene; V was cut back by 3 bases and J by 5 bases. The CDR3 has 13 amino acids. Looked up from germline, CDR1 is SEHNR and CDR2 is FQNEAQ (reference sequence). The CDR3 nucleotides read TGTGCCAGCAGCTTGGGACAGGGATATGGCTACACCTTC. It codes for CASSLGQGYGYTF.

This CDR3 reads CASSVHESLNEKLFF. The CDR3 DNA follows: TGTGCCAGCAGCGTTCATGAAAGCCTTAATGAAAAACTGTTTTTT. J is TRBJ1-4 and V is TRBV9, with D uncertain. V was clipped by 2 bases and J by 4 bases, with 12 bases between them. The CDR3 has 15 amino acids. Per the germline V gene, CDR1 is SGDLS and CDR2 is YYNGEE.

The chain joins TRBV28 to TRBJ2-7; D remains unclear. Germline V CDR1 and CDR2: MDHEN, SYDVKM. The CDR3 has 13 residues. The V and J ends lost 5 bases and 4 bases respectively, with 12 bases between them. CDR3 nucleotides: TGTGCCAGCAGTCTCAACCCACAGTACGAGCAGTACTTC. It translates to CASSLNPQYEQYF.

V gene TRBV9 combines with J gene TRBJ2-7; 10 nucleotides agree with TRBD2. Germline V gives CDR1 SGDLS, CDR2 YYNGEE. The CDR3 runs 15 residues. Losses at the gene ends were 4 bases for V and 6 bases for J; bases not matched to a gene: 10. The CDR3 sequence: CASSPWASGSVEQYF. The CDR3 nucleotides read TGTGCCAGCAGCCCGTGGGCTAGCGGGAGCGTCGAGCAGTACTTC.

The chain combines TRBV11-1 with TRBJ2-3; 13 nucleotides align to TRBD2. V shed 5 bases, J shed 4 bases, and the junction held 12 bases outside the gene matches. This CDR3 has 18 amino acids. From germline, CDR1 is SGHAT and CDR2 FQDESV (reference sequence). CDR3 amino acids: CASSVLAGGPGTSDTQYF. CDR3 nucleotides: TGTGCCAGCAGCGTACTAGCGGGGGGGCCGGGGACGTCAGATACGCAGTATTTT.

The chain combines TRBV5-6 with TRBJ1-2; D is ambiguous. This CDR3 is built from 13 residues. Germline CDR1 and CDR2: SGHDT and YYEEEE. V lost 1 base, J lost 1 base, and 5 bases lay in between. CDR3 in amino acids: CASSLRGNYGYTF. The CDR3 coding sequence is TGTGCCAGCAGCTTGCGGGGTAACTATGGCTACACCTTC.